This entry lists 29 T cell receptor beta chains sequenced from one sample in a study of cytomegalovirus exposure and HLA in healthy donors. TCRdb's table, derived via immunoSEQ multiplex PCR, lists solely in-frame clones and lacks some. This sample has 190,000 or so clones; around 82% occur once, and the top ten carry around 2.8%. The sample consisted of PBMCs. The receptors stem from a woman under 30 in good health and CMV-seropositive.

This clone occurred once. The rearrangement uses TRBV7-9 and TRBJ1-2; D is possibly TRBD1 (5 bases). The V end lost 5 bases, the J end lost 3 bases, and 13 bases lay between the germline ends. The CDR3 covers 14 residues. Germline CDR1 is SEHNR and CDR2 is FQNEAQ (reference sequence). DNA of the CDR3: TGTGCCAGCAGCCTAGTCTCAGGGCACTATGGCTACACCTTC. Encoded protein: CASSLVSGHYGYTF.

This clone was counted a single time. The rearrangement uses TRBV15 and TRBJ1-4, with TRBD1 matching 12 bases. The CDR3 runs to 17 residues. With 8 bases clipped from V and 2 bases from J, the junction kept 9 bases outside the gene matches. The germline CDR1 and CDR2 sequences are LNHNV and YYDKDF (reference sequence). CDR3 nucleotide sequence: TGTGCCACCTTGATGTCGGGACAGGGGGCGACTAATGAAAAACTGTTTTTT. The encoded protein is CATLMSGQGATNEKLFF. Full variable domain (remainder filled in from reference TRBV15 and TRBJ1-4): DAMVIQNPRYQVTQFGKPVTLSCSQTLNHNVMYWYQQKSSQAPKLLFHYYDKDFNNEADTPDNFQSRRPNTSFCFLDIRSPGLGDTAMYLCATLMSGQGATNEKLFFGSGTQLSVL.

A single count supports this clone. The CDR3 DNA sequence: TGTGCCAGCAGTGGACAGGGGAGTACAGATACGCAGTATTTT. Amino acid sequence: CASSGQGSTDTQYF. J is TRBJ2-3 and V is TRBV6-4, with 8 bases identical to TRBD1. Germline CDR1 is MRHNA and CDR2 is SNTAGT. With V trimmed by 4 bases and J by 3 bases, 3 bases remained unmatched. The CDR3 loop spans 14 amino acids.

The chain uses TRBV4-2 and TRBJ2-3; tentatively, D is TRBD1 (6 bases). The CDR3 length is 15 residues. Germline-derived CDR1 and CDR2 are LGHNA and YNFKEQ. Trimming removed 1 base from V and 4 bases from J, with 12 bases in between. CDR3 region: CASSQVRGEADTQYF. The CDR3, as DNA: TGTGCCAGCAGCCAAGTCAGGGGAGAGGCAGATACGCAGTATTTT.

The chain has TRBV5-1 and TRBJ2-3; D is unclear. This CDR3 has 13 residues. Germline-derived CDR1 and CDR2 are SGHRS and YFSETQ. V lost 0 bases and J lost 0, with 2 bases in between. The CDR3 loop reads CASSLVSTDTQYF. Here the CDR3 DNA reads TGCGCCAGCAGCTTGGTAAGCACAGATACGCAGTATTTT. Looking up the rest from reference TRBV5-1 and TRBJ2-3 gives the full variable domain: KAGVTQTPRYLIKTRGQQVTLSCSPISGHRSVSWYQQTPGQGLQFLFEYFSETQRNKGNFPGRFSGRQFSNSRSEMNVSTLELGDSALYLCASSLVSTDTQYFGPGTRLTVL.

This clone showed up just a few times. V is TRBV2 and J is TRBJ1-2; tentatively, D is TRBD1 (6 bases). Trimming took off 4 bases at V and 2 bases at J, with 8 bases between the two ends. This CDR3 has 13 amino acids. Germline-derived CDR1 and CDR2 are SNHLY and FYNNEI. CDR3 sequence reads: CASSGRGNYGYTF. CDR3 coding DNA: TGTGCCAGCAGTGGCAGGGGAAACTATGGCTACACCTTC.

In DNA form, the CDR3 reads TGTGCCACCAGCAGGCGGGACAGAGCTAACTATGGCTACACCTTC. This codes for CATSRRDRANYGYTF. The chain links TRBV15 to TRBJ1-2; the match to TRBD1 covers 7 bases. Looked up from germline, CDR1 is LNHNV and CDR2 is YYDKDF (reference sequence). V dropped 3 bases and J dropped 0; count of bases not matched to a gene: 4. The CDR3 runs 15 residues.

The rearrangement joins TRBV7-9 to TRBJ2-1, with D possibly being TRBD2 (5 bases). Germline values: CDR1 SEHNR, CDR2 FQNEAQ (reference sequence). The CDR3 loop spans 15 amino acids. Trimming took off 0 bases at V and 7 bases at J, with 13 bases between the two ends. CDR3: CASSLASASRNEQFF. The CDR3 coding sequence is TGTGCCAGCAGCTTAGCTAGTGCTAGCAGGAATGAGCAGTTCTTC.

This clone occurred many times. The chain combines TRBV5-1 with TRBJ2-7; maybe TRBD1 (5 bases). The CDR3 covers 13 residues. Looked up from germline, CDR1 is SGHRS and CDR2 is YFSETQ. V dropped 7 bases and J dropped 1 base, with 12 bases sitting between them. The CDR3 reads CASGITGSYEQYF. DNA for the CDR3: TGCGCCAGCGGCATAACAGGTTCCTACGAGCAGTACTTC.

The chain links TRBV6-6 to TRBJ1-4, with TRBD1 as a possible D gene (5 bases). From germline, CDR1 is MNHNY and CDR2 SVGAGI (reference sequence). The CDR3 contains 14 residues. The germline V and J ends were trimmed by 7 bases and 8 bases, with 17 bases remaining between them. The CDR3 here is CASTPRGSEEKLFF. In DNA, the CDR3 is TGTGCCAGCACCCCCCGGGGGTCGGAGGAAAAACTGTTTTTT.

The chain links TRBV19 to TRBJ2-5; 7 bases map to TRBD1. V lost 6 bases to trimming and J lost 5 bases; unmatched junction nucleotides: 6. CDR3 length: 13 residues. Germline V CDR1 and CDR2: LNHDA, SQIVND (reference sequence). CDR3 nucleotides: TGTGCCAGTAGCACAGGGGAGTATGAGACCCAGTACTTC. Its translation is CASSTGEYETQYF.

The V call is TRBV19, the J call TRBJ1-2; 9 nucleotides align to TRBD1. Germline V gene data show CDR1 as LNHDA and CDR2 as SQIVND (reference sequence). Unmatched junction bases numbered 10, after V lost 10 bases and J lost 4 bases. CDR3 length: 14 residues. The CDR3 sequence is CATRQTQGAYGYTF. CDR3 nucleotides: TGTGCCACCAGACAAACACAGGGGGCCTATGGCTACACCTTC.

CDR3 region: CATRGAVFQETQYF. CDR3 coding DNA: TGTGCCACACGGGGGGCGGTATTCCAAGAGACCCAGTACTTC. The V call is TRBV5-4, the J call TRBJ2-5; D might be TRBD2 (7 bases). Germline V CDR1 and CDR2: SGHNT, YYREEE (reference sequence). Trimming cost V 9 bases and J 1 base, with 16 bases left between them. The CDR3 loop spans 14 amino acids. Full variable domain (outside the CDR3, taken from reference TRBV5-4 and TRBJ2-5): ETGVTQSPTHLIKTRGQQVTLRCSSQSGHNTVSWYQQALGQGPQFIFQYYREEENGRGNFPPRFSGLQFPNYSSELNVNALELDDSALYLCATRGAVFQETQYFGPGTRLLVL.

DNA of the CDR3: TGCGCCAGCAGCTTGTCGGGACTAGCGGGGGGCAGAGAGACCCAGTACTTC. Residues: CASSLSGLAGGRETQYF. This chain joins TRBV5-1 and TRBJ2-5; 15 bases map to TRBD2. The V and J ends lost 1 base and 4 bases, in that order; junction bases with no gene match: 5. Germline V gene lookup returns CDR1 SGHRS and CDR2 YFSETQ. The CDR3 covers 17 residues. Full variable domain (missing parts from reference TRBV5-1 and TRBJ2-5): KAGVTQTPRYLIKTRGQQVTLSCSPISGHRSVSWYQQTPGQGLQFLFEYFSETQRNKGNFPGRFSGRQFSNSRSEMNVSTLELGDSALYLCASSLSGLAGGRETQYFGPGTRLLVL.

Here the CDR3 DNA reads TGCGCCAGCAGCCAATCGCGGGGAACCTACAATGAGCAGTTCTTC. Translation: CASSQSRGTYNEQFF. The chain links TRBV4-1 to TRBJ2-1, with D possibly TRBD2 on 6 matching bases. V was trimmed by 2 bases and J by 2 bases, leaving 10 bases between them. The CDR3 length is 15 residues. CDR1 MGHRA and CDR2 YSYEKL come from the germline V gene.

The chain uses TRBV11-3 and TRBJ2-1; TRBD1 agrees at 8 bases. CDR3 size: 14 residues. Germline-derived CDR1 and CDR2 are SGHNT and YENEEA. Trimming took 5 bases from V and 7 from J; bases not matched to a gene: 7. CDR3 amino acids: CASSAGGSHNEQFF. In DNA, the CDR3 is TGTGCCAGCAGCGCAGGGGGCAGTCATAATGAGCAGTTCTTC.

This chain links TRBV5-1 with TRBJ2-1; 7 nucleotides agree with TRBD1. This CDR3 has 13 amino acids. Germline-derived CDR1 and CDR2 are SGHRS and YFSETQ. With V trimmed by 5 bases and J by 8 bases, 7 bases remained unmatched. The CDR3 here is CASSRQGSDEQFF. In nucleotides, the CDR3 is TGCGCCAGCAGTCGACAGGGCAGCGATGAGCAGTTCTTC.

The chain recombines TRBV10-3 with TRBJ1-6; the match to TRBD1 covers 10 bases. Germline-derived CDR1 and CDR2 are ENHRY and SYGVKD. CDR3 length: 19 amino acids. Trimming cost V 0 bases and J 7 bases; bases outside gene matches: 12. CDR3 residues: CAISESGTGDGFRNSPLHF. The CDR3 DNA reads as TGTGCCATCAGTGAGTCCGGGACAGGGGATGGGTTCCGGAATTCACCCCTCCACTTT.

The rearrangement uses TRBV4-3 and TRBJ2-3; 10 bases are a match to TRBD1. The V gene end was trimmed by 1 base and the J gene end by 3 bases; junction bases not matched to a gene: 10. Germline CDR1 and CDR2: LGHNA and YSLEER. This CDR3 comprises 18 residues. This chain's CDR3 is CASSQGGSGQGYTDTQYF. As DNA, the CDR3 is TGCGCCAGCAGCCAAGGAGGATCGGGACAGGGGTATACAGATACGCAGTATTTT.

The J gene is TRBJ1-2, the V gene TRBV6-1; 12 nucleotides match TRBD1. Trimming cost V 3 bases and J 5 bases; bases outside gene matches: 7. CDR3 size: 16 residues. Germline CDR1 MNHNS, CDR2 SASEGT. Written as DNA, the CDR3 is TGTGCCAGCAGTGACCGGGACAGGGGGCGCCGGTATGGCTACACCTTC. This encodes CASSDRDRGRRYGYTF.

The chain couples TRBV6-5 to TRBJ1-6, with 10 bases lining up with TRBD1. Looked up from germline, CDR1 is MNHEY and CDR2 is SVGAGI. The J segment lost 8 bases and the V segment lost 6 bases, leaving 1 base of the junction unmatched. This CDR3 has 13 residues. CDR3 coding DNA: TGTGCCAGCAGCGGGACAGGGGATTCACCCCTCCACTTT. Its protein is CASSGTGDSPLHF.

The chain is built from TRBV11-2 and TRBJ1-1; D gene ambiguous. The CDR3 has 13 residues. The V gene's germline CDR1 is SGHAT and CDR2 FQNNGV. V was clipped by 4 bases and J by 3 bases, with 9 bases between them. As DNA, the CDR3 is TGTGCCAGCAGCTCAAACACACACACTGAAGCTTTCTTT. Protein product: CASSSNTHTEAFF. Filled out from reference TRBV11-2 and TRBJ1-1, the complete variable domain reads EAGVAQSPRYKIIEKRQSVAFWCNPISGHATLYWYQQILGQGPKLLIQFQNNGVVDDSQLPKDRFSAERLKGVDSTLKIQPAKLEDSAVYLCASSSNTHTEAFFGQGTRLTVV.

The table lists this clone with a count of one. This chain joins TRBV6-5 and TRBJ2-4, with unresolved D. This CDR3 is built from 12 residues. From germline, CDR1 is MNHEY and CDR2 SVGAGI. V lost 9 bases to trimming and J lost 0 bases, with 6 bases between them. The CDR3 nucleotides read TGTGCCAGACAGTTAGCCAAAAACATTCAGTACTTC. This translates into CARQLAKNIQYF.

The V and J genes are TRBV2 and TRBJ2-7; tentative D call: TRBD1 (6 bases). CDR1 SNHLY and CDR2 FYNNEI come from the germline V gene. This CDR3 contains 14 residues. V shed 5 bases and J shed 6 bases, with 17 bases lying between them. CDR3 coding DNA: TGTGCCAGCAGTCCGGGACACATCGCAGGCGAGCAGTACTTC. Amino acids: CASSPGHIAGEQYF.

CDR3 region: CASSASGAGNEKLFF. CDR3 nucleotide sequence: TGCGCCAGCAGCGCCTCAGGGGCCGGTAATGAAAAACTGTTTTTT. The chain links TRBV5-1 to TRBJ1-4; TRBD1 might be the D (6 bases). Germline V gives CDR1 SGHRS, CDR2 YFSETQ. The ends were cut back, 4 bases at V and 4 bases at J, with 14 bases in the middle. The CDR3 contains 15 residues.

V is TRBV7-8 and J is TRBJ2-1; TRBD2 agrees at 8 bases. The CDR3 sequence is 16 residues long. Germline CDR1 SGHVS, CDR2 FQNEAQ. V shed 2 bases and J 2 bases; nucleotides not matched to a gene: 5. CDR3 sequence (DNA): TGTGCCAGCAGCTTAAGAGGCGGGGGGCCCTACAATGAGCAGTTCTTC. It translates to CASSLRGGGPYNEQFF.

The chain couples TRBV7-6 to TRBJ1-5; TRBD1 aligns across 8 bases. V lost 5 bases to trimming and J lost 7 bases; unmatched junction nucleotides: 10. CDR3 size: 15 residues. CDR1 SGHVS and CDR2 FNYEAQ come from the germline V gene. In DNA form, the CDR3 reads TGTGCCAGCAGCCCCCAGGGGGCGCGGGGCCAGCCCCAGCATTTT. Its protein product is CASSPQGARGQPQHF.

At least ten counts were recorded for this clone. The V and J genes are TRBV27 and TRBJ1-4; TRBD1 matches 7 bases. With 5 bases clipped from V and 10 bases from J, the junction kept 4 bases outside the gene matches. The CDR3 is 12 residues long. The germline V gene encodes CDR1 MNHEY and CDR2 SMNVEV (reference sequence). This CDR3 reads CASSKTGSKLFF. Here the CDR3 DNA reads TGTGCCAGCAGTAAGACAGGGTCAAAACTGTTTTTT.

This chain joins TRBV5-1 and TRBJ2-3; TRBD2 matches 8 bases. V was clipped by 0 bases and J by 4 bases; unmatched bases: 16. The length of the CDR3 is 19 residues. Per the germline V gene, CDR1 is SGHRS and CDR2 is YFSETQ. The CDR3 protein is CASSLVSQRGYWFSDTQYF. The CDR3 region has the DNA TGCGCCAGCAGCTTGGTTTCCCAGCGGGGGTATTGGTTTTCAGATACGCAGTATTTT.